This T cell receptor beta chain is drawn from a study of response to subunit inactivated influenza vaccine. TCRdb processed the RT-PCR reads anew with MiXCR; each CDR3 protein has one entry. The sample consists of 650,000 to 700,000 distinct CDR3 sequences, approximately 14% of them appearing once. General study results and limits: Few additional T cells are recruited per seasonal influenza vaccination, authors suggested.

This clonotype was detected a few times. What it binds is unknown. There are 17 residues in the CDR3. Germline CDR1 is GTSNPN and CDR2 is SVGIG (reference sequence). V trimming: 3 bases; J trimming: 4 bases; junction bases outside the gene matches: 11. The origin of this receptor is a man aged 50 to 59 who received an inactivated influenza vaccine. The source material was PBMCs from blood, sampled about 13 days after vaccination. The chain combines TRBV30 with TRBJ2-6; 8 nucleotides agree with TRBD1. CDR3 region: CAWRTRTGTEGANVLTF. CDR3 nucleotides: TGTGCCTGGAGGACTCGGACAGGGACTGAAGGGGCCAACGTCCTGACTTTC.